These T cell receptor beta chains were read from a single sample in a study of blood T cells in healthy people across ages. TCRdb reprocessed the 5' RACE reads via MiXCR and lists one record per CDR3 protein. This table holds just under 550,000 distinct CDR3 sequences, nearly 25% found once. These data were also filed under a second study, of T cells of mothers and their children.

The source material was blood. The receptors originated from a boy aged 5-17 years in good health. Each CDR3 is given with its conserved first and last residue. Fields, in order: clone size, J gene, V gene, D gene, CDR3 protein, CDR3 DNA. D genes are given only for firm matches. The size field is filled for only some rows; it gives once, few, many or a size class.

NA | TRBJ2-7 | TRBV5-1 | TRBD1 | CASSSRTGRADEQYF | TGCGCCAGCAGCTCTAGGACAGGGAGAGCGGACGAGCAGTACTTC
few | TRBJ2-1 | TRBV7-2 | NA | CASSLTGGSGNEQFF | TGTGCCAGCAGCCTAACTGGTGGGAGCGGCAATGAGCAGTTCTTC
few | TRBJ2-7 | TRBV21-1 | NA | CASNRLMSGPRTPTYEQYF | TGTGCCAGCAATCGCCTTATGTCCGGGCCACGAACACCTACCTACGAGCAGTACTTC
few | TRBJ1-4 | TRBV6-1 | TRBD1 | CASSERGPGEKLFF | TGTGCCAGCAGTGAAAGGGGGCCGGGCGAAAAACTGTTTTTT
few | TRBJ1-5 | TRBV6-7 | TRBD1 | CASKGDRRIVLPQHF | TGTGCCAGCAAGGGGGACAGGAGAATTGTTTTGCCCCAGCATTTT
NA | TRBJ2-7 | TRBV7-2 | TRBD2 | CASSFASGGGYEQYF | TGTGCCAGCAGTTTTGCTAGCGGGGGCGGCTACGAGCAGTACTTC
few | TRBJ2-3 | TRBV5-4 | TRBD2 | CASSLRTSGGGADTQYF | TGTGCCAGCAGCTTAAGGACTAGCGGGGGGGGCGCAGATACGCAGTATTTT
NA | TRBJ2-1 | TRBV19 | NA | CASSIGGGLGNEQFF | TGTGCCAGTAGTATAGGTGGTGGGCTGGGGAATGAGCAGTTCTTC
few | TRBJ2-4 | TRBV20-1 | TRBD2 | CSARSGLAGFQYF | TGCAGTGCTAGATCTGGACTAGCGGGGTTTCAGTACTTC
NA | TRBJ2-5 | TRBV7-8 | NA | CASSLPTVFQETQYF | TGTGCCAGCAGCTTACCGACAGTTTTCCAAGAGACCCAGTACTTC
NA | TRBJ2-7 | TRBV20-1 | TRBD1 | CSAIDRVAYEQYF | TGCAGTGCCATAGACAGGGTAGCCTACGAGCAGTACTTC
NA | TRBJ2-2 | TRBV5-1 | NA | CASSNTGRDTGELFF | TGCGCCAGCAGCAACACGGGACGGGACACCGGGGAGCTGTTTTTT
NA | TRBJ2-5 | TRBV20-1 | NA | CSASGKETQYF | TGCAGTGCTAGTGGAAAAGAGACCCAGTACTTC
NA | TRBJ2-1 | TRBV12-3/TRBV12-4 | NA | CASSPSALGNEQFF | TGTGCCAGCAGCCCCTCAGCCCTGGGGAATGAGCAGTTCTTC
NA | TRBJ2-1 | TRBV19 | NA | CASSIVRGGEQFF | TGTGCCAGTAGTATCGTTAGGGGAGGTGAGCAGTTCTTC